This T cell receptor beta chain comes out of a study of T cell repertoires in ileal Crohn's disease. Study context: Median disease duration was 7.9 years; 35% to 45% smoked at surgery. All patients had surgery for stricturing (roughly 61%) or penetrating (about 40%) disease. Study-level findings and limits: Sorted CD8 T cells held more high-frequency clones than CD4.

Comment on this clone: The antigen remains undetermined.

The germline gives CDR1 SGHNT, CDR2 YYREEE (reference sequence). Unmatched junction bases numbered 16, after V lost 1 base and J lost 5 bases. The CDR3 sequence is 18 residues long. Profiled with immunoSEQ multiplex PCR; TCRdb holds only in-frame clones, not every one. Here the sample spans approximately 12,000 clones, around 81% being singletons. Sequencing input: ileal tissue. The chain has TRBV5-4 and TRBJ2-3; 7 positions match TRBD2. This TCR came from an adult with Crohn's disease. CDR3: CASSLRGLGREYLDTQYF. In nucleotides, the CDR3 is TGTGCCAGCAGCTTGAGGGGCCTAGGGCGGGAGTATTTAGATACGCAGTATTTT.